Detailed here is one TCR beta chain. Produced via immunoSEQ multiplex PCR; TCRdb's table is partial and in-frame only. The sample includes approximately 300,000 clones, about 90% of them seen just once. V was pared by 6 bases and J by 7 bases, with 11 bases of the junction left unmatched. The CDR3 is 14 residues long. Germline V lookup: CDR1 PRHDT, CDR2 FYEKMQ (reference sequence). The data were taken from a study of blood T cell repertoires in COVID-19. Whole-study context: The United States, Italy and Spain were the sources of the acute and convalescent COVID-19 samples. T cells, B-cell-depleted T cells, or PBMCs supplied cDNA or gDNA.

This TCR was recovered from a man aged 18 to 30 with active or convalescent COVID-19. The chain is built from TRBV13 and TRBJ1-1; TRBD1 matches at 7 bases. The sequenced sample consisted of peripheral blood. CDR3 sequence reads: CASSPRPGGSEAFF. Written as DNA, the CDR3 is TGTGCCAGCAGTCCCAGACCAGGGGGTAGTGAAGCTTTCTTT. Full variable domain (outside the CDR3, taken from reference TRBV13 and TRBJ1-1): AAGVIQSPRHLIKEKRETATLKCYPIPRHDTVYWYQQGPGQDPQFLISFYEKMQSDKGSIPDRFSAQQFSDYHSELNMSSLELGDSALYFCASSPRPGGSEAFFGQGTRLTVV.